One TCR beta chain is described in this entry. The antigen is not known. The germline V gene encodes CDR1 MNHEY and CDR2 SMNVEV (reference sequence). The CDR3 runs to 17 residues. J gave up 2 bases and V 5 bases, and 12 bases lay outside the gene matches. Researchers report isolating at least 6 million PBMCs per sample. These data are taken from a study of blood T cells in healthy people across ages. On the study more broadly: Using template switching, researchers captured about one barcoded beta molecule for each two T cells. Study-wide points: Diversity was higher, and naive CD4+ cells more numerous, in long-lived donors than in aged donors. Naive T cell percentage showed a strong correlation with the diversity of TCR beta.

Sample-barcoded 5' priming and a J-beta primer mix drove a second PCR of roughly 6 to 12 cycles. Using its own MiXCR run on the 5' RACE reads, TCRdb lists one record per CDR3 protein. The sample holds roughly 730,000 distinct CDR3 sequences, 56% seen once. The sequence came from a man aged 35 to 55 in good health. The sample was blood. V usage is TRBV27 and J usage is TRBJ2-3; TRBD2 matches at 8 bases. The CDR3: CASSPLTSGLDTDTQYF. Here the CDR3 DNA reads TGTGCCAGCAGTCCCCTAACGTCGGGACTAGACACAGATACGCAGTATTTT.